Listed below are T cell receptor beta chains from one sample, sequenced in a study of blood T cell repertoires in COVID-19. Clones were sequenced by immunoSEQ multiplex PCR, and TCRdb holds only the in-frame ones, with some missing. Altogether roughly 260,000 clones are present, around 93% being singletons, with the ten largest covering 0.95% to 1.5%. Input material: PBMCs or T cells enriched from blood (not recorded which). These receptors were collected from a human donor in a cohort exposed to, infected with or recovered from COVID-19 (not recorded which). The donor label of this sample is uncertain. Both conserved end residues are part of each CDR3. D genes are given only for firm matches. Clone size is not always given. Where it is, it says once, few, many or a class for expanded clones.

V gene	D gene	clone size	J gene	CDR3 protein	CDR3 DNA
TRBV5-1	TRBD1	.	TRBJ1-2	CASSLARDRLNYGYTF	TGCGCCAGCAGCTTGGCCAGGGACAGACTTAACTATGGCTACACCTTC
TRBV29-1	.	.	TRBJ1-1	CSLGQNTEAFF	TGCAGCTTAGGACAAAACACTGAAGCTTTCTTT
TRBV5-1	.	.	TRBJ2-7	CASSLSGFSTLEQYF	TGCGCCAGCAGCTTGAGCGGGTTCTCGACCCTCGAGCAGTACTTC
TRBV9	TRBD1	.	TRBJ2-5	CASSVGGQGSGTQYF	TGTGCCAGCAGCGTAGGGGGACAGGGTTCGGGGACCCAGTACTTC
TRBV5-4	.	.	TRBJ1-3	CASSLKSQGRGNTIYF	TGTGCCAGCAGCTTGAAGTCTCAGGGGCGGGGAAACACCATATATTTT
TRBV4-1	TRBD1	.	TRBJ2-5	CASSQSGTGSVDQYF	TGCGCCAGCAGCCAGTCCGGGACAGGTTCCGTCGACCAGTACTTC
TRBV7-8	TRBD1	.	TRBJ1-2	CASSSRDRVHGYTF	TGTGCCAGCAGCTCCCGGGACAGGGTCCATGGCTACACCTTC
TRBV4-1	TRBD1	.	TRBJ2-5	CASSPFPGTVSGTQYF	TGCGCCAGCAGCCCCTTCCCCGGGACAGTATCAGGGACCCAGTACTTC
TRBV3-1/TRBV3-2	TRBD1	few	TRBJ2-3	CASSPSRDRRDTQYF	TGTGCCAGCAGCCCGTCACGGGACAGGCGGGATACGCAGTATTTT
TRBV10-1	.	few	TRBJ1-6	CASSEPRDMAGNSPLHF	TGCGCCAGCAGTGAGCCCCGAGACATGGCAGGGAATTCACCCCTCCACTTT
TRBV12-5	.	once	TRBJ1-5	CASGLVRGPQHF	TGTGCTAGTGGTTTGGTAAGAGGGCCCCAGCATTTT